Listed below are T cell receptor beta chains from one sample, sequenced in a study of cytomegalovirus exposure and HLA in healthy donors. Profiling relied on immunoSEQ multiplex PCR, and the TCRdb table lists in-frame clones only, not all of them. The table for this sample gives tens of thousands of clones. The sequencing sample was made of PBMCs. The receptors were gathered from a male donor in good health and CMV-seronegative. CDR3s include the opening cysteine and the closing phenylalanine or tryptophan. A D gene is named only where the DNA matches it firmly.

cdr3_aa cdr3_nt d_call j_call v_call
CASSWTGNKNEQYF TGTGCCAGCAGCTGGACAGGGAACAAGAACGAGCAGTACTTC TRBD1 TRBJ2-7 TRBV5-6
CARRLPGQNTEAFF TGTGCCAGAAGACTACCGGGACAGAACACTGAAGCTTTCTTT NA TRBJ1-1 TRBV5-3
CSVDERHRSGGGYTF TGCAGCGTTGATGAGCGTCACAGATCTGGGGGGGGCTACACCTTC NA TRBJ1-2 TRBV29-1
CASSVEVAGAYNEQFF TGTGCCAGCAGCGTAGAAGTAGCGGGGGCCTACAATGAGCAGTTCTTC TRBD2 TRBJ2-1 TRBV9
CASRHEMNTEAFF TGTGCCAGCAGGCACGAGATGAACACTGAAGCTTTCTTT NA TRBJ1-1 TRBV6-5
CAWSLGEDYGYTF TGTGCCTGGAGTCTAGGGGAAGACTATGGCTACACCTTC NA TRBJ1-2 TRBV30
CAWRPSGNTGELFF TGTGCCTGGAGACCAAGCGGGAACACCGGGGAGCTGTTTTTT NA TRBJ2-2 TRBV30
CASSRDRGDFSGNTIYF TGTGCCAGCAGCCGCGACAGGGGCGACTTCTCTGGAAACACCATATATTTT TRBD1 TRBJ1-3 TRBV5-4
CASSPVMNTEAFF TGTGCCAGCAGTCCCGTTATGAACACTGAAGCTTTCTTT NA TRBJ1-1 TRBV7-9
CASSHGQGSHEQYF TGTGCCAGCAGCCACGGACAGGGCTCCCACGAGCAGTACTTC TRBD1 TRBJ2-7 TRBV25-1
CAISGASGGADTQYF TGTGCCATCAGTGGTGCTAGCGGGGGGGCAGATACGCAGTATTTT TRBD2 TRBJ2-3 TRBV10-3
CATSRLGGGDGNQPQHF TGTGCCACCAGCAGACTCGGCGGGGGCGACGGGAATCAGCCCCAGCATTTT NA TRBJ1-5 TRBV15
CASSNLAGSFPYEQYF TGTGCCAGCAGCAACCTAGCGGGGTCCTTCCCCTACGAGCAGTACTTC TRBD2 TRBJ2-7 TRBV5-6
CASGRTRNSPLHF TGTGCCAGCGGGAGGACGCGGAATTCACCCCTCCACTTT NA TRBJ1-6 TRBV25-1
CASSIRGGNNQPQHF TGTGCCAGTAGTATCCGAGGGGGTAACAATCAGCCCCAGCATTTT NA TRBJ1-5 TRBV19
CASSIILGQGGDGYTF TGTGCCAGTAGTATAATCTTGGGACAGGGCGGGGATGGCTACACCTTC TRBD1 TRBJ1-2 TRBV19
CACQTARETGRYGYTF TGTGCCTGCCAAACCGCAAGAGAGACAGGGAGGTATGGCTACACCTTC TRBD1 TRBJ1-2 TRBV30
CASSLFRNQPQHF TGTGCCAGCAGTTTATTCAGGAATCAGCCCCAGCATTTT NA TRBJ1-5 TRBV27
CASSPATGFNQPQHF TGTGCTAGCAGCCCGGCGACAGGGTTTAATCAGCCCCAGCATTTT TRBD1 TRBJ1-5 TRBV7-7